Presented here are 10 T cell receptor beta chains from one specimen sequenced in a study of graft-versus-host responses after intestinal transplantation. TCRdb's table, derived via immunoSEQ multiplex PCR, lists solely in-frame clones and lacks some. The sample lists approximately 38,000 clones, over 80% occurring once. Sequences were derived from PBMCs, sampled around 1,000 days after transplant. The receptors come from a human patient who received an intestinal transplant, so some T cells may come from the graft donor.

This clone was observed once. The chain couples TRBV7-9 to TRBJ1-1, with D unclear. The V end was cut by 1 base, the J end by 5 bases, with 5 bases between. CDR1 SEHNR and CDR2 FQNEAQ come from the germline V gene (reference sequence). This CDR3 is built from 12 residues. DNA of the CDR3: TGTGCCAGCAGCTTAGGAGCAACTGAAGCTTTCTTT. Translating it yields CASSLGATEAFF.

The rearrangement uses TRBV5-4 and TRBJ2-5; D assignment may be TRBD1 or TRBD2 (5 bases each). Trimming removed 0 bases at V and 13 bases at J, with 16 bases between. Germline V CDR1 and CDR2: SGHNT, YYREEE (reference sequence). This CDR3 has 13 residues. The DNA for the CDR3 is TGTGCCAGCAGCTTGGACGGGACGGTGACCGGGTACTTC. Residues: CASSLDGTVTGYF. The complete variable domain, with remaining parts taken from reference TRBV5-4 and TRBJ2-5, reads ETGVTQSPTHLIKTRGQQVTLRCSSQSGHNTVSWYQQALGQGPQFIFQYYREEENGRGNFPPRFSGLQFPNYSSELNVNALELDDSALYLCASSLDGTVTGYFGPGTRLLVL.

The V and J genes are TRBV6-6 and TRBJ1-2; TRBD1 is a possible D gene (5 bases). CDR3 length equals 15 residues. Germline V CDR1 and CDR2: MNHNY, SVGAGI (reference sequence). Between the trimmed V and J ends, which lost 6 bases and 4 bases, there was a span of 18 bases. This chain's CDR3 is CASSPFRSGRYGYTF. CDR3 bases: TGTGCCAGCAGCCCCTTTCGCTCAGGGCGCTATGGCTACACCTTC.

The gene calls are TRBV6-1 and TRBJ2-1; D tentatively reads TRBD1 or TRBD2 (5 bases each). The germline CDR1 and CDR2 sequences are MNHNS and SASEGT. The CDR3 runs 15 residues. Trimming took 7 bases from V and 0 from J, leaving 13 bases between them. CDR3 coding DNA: TGTGCCAGCATGGCGGGTGGGGGCTCCTACAATGAGCAGTTCTTC. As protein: CASMAGGGSYNEQFF.

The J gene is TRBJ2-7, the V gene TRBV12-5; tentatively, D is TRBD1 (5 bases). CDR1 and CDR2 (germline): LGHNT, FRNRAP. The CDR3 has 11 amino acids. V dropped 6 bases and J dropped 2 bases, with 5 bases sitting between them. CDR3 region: CASGDTYEQYF. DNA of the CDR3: TGTGCTAGTGGGGACACCTACGAGCAGTACTTC.

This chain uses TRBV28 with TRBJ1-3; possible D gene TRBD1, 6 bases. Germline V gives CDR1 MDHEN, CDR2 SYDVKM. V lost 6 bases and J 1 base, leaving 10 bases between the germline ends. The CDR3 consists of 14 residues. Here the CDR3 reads CASSRGQSGNTIYF. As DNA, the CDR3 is TGTGCCAGCAGCCGCGGACAGTCTGGAAACACCATATATTTT.

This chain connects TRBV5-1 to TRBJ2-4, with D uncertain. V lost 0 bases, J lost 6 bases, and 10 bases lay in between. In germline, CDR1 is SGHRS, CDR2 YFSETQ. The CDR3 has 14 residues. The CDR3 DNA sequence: TGCGCCAGCAGCTTGGGGGATAACGGAAACATTCAGTACTTC. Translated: CASSLGDNGNIQYF.

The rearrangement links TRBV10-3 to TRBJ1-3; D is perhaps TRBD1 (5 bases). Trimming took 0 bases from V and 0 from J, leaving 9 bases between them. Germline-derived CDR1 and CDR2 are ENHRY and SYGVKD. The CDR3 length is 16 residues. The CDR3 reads CAISESGTLSGNTIYF. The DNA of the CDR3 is TGTGCCATCAGTGAGTCGGGGACCCTCTCTGGAAACACCATATATTTT.

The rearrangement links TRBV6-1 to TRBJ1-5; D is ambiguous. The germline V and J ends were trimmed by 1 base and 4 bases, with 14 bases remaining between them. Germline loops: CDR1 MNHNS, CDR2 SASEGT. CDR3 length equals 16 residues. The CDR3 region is CASSEGFTSRNQPQHF. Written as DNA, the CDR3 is TGTGCCAGCAGTGAAGGCTTTACATCCAGAAATCAGCCCCAGCATTTT.

This CDR3 is CASQMAGVGELFF. As DNA, the CDR3 is TGTGCCAGCCAGATGGCGGGAGTCGGGGAGCTGTTTTTT. V is TRBV11-3 and J is TRBJ2-2; 7 bases agree with TRBD2. There are 13 residues in the CDR3. With V trimmed by 8 bases and J by 7 bases, 7 bases remained unmatched. Germline V CDR1 and CDR2: SGHNT, YENEEA.